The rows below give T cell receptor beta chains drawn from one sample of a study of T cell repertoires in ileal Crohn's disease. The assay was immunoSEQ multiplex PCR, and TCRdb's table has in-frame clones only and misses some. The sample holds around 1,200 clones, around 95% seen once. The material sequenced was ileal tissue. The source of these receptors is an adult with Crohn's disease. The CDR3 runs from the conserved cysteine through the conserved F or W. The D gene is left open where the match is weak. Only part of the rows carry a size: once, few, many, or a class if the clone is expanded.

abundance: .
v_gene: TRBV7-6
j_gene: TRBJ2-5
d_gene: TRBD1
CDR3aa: CASTKFLTGETQYF
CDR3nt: TGTGCCAGCACCAAGTTCCTGACAGGGGAGACCCAGTACTTC

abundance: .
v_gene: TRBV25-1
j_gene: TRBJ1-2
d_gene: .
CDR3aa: CASSEGGSGYTF
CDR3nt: TGTGCCAGCAGTGAAGGAGGGTCTGGCTACACCTTC

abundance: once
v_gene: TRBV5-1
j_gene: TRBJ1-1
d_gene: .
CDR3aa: CASSRIQGNTEAFF
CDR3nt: TGCGCCAGCAGCCGCATACAGGGTAACACTGAAGCTTTCTTT

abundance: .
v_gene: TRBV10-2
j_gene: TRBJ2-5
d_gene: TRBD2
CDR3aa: CASSVGGGQETQYF
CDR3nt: TGCGCCAGCAGTGTGGGCGGGGGGCAAGAGACCCAGTACTTC

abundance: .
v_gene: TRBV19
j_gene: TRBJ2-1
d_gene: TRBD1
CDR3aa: CASSPGTGIVNEQFF
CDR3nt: TGTGCCAGTAGCCCCGGGACAGGGATCGTCAATGAGCAGTTCTTC

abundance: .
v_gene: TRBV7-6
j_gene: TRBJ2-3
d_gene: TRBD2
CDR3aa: CASSLVLTGGSTDTQYF
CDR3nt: TGTGCCAGCAGCTTAGTCCTGACGGGGGGGAGCACAGATACGCAGTATTTT

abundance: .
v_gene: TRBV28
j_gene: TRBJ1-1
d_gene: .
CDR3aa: CASSLGRNTEAFF
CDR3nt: TGTGCCAGCAGTTTGGGGAGGAACACTGAAGCTTTCTTT

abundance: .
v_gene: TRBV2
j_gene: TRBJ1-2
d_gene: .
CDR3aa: CASSEGQEEYSIYGYTF
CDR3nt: TGTGCCAGCAGTGAAGGGCAGGAAGAATATTCCATCTATGGCTACACCTTC

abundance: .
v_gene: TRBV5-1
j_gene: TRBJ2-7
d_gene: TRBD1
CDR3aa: CASSFTGTVYEQYF
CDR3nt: TGCGCCAGCAGCTTCACCGGGACAGTCTACGAGCAGTACTTC

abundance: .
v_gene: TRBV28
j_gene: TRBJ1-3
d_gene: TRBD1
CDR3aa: CASSRGDRGGNTIYF
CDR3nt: TGTGCCAGCAGTCGAGGGGACAGGGGGGGAAACACCATATATTTT

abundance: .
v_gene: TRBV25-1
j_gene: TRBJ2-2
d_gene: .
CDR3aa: CASSGGRMDTGELFF
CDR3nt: TGTGCCAGCAGTGGGGGCCGAATGGACACCGGGGAGCTGTTTTTT

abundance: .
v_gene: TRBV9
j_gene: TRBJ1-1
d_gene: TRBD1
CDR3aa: CASSAGQGNTEAFF
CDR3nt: TGTGCCAGCAGTGCGGGACAGGGGAACACTGAAGCTTTCTTT

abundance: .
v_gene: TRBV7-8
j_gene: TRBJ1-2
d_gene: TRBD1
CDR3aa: CASSLEATGGRSYTF
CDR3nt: TGTGCCAGCAGCTTAGAAGCTACAGGGGGGCGTAGCTACACCTTC

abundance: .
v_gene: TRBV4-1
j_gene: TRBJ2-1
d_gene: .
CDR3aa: CASSPGNYNEQFF
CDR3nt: TGCGCCAGCAGCCCAGGCAACTACAATGAGCAGTTCTTC

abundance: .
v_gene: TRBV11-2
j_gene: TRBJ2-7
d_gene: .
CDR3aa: CASSLVESYEQYF
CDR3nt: TGTGCCAGCAGCTTAGTGGAGTCCTACGAGCAGTACTTC

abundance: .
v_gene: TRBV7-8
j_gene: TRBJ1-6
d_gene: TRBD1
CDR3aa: CASSLGTGGTSPLHF
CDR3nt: TGTGCCAGCAGCTTAGGGACAGGTGGAACCTCACCCCTCCACTTT

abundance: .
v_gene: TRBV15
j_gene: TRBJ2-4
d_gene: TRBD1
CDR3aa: CATSREGGRGNIQYF
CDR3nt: TGTGCCACCAGCAGAGAAGGGGGCCGGGGCAACATTCAGTACTTC

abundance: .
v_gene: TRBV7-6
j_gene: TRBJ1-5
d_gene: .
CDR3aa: CASSARVDQPQHF
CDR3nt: TGTGCCAGCAGCGCCCGGGTGGATCAGCCCCAGCATTTT

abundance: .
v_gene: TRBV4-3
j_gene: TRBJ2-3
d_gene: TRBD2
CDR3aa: CASSQDWLAGGPADTQYF
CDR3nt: TGCGCCAGCAGCCAAGATTGGCTAGCGGGGGGGCCCGCAGATACGCAGTATTTT

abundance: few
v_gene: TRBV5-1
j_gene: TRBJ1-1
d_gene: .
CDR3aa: CASSLLQGNTEAFF
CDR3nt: TGCGCCAGCAGCTTGCTACAGGGGAACACTGAAGCTTTCTTT

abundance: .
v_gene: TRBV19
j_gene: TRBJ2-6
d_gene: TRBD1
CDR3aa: CASSMTAGGVGANVLTF
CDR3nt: TGTGCCAGTAGTATGACGGCAGGGGGCGTTGGGGCCAACGTCCTGACTTTC

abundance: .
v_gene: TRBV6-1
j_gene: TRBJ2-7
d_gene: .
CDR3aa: CASIKGYEQYF
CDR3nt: TGTGCCAGCATCAAGGGGTACGAGCAGTACTTC

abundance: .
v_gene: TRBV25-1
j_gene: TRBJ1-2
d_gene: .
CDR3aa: CASSETGPPGYTF
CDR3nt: TGTGCCAGCAGTGAAACTGGGCCACCTGGCTACACCTTC

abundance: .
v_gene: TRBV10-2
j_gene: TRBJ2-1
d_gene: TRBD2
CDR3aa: CASSEDWGGTPYNEQFF
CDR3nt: TGCGCCAGCAGTGAGGATTGGGGGGGGACGCCTTACAATGAGCAGTTCTTC

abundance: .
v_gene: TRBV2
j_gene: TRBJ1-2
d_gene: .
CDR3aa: CASSLTGTYGYTF
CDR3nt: TGTGCCAGCAGTCTCACAGGTACATATGGCTACACCTTC

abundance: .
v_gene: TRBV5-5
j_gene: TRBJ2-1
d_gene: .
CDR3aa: CASSLAPGVLNEQFF
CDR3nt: TGTGCCAGCAGCTTGGCCCCGGGGGTACTCAATGAGCAGTTCTTC